This T cell receptor beta chain stems from a study of T cell changes during pregnancy in multiple sclerosis. Losses at the gene ends were 7 bases for V and 7 bases for J; bases not matched to a gene: 15. CDR3 length: 15 amino acids. CDR1 MNHNY and CDR2 SVGAGI come from the germline V gene (reference sequence). Some clones are missing from TCRdb's copy, which holds only in-frame ones; the method was immunoSEQ multiplex PCR. The sample holds about 28,000 clones, just over 90% seen once. This sequence joins TRBV6-6 and TRBJ1-1, with TRBD1 matching 7 bases. Source: CD4+ T cells from peripheral blood mononuclear cells, taken after pregnancy. The clonotype originates from a female donor with multiple sclerosis, enrolled in a pregnancy study. The CDR3 nucleotides are TGTGCCAGCACCAACAGGGTCGGGACAGCCAGTGAAGCTTTCTTT. This codes for CASTNRVGTASEAFF.